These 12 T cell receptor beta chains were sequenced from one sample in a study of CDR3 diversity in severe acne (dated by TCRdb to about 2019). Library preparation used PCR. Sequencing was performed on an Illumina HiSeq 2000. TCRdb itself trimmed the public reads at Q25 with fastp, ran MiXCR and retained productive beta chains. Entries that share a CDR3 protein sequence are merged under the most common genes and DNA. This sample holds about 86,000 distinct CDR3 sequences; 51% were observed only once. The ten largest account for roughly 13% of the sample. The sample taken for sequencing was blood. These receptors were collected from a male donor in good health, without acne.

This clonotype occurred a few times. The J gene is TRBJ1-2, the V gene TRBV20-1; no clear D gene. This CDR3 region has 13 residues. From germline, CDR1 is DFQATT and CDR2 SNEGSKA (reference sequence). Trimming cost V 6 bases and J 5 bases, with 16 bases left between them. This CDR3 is CSATRGGNYGYTF. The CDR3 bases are TGCAGTGCCACCCGCGGAGGGAATTATGGCTACACCTTC.

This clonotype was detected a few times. CDR3 region: CSARRSSGIQETQYF. CDR3 DNA: TGCAGTGCTAGACGGTCTAGCGGGATTCAAGAGACCCAGTACTTC. The chain employs TRBV20-1 and TRBJ2-5; 9 bases are shared with TRBD2. After removal of 2 bases from V and 2 bases from J, the junction contained 6 bases not matched to a gene. CDR1 and CDR2 (germline): DFQATT, SNEGSKA (reference sequence). The length of the CDR3 is 15 residues.

Here the CDR3 DNA reads TGCGCCAGCAGCGCAGGGAACACCGGGGAGCTGTTTTTT. The encoded protein is CASSAGNTGELFF. The rearrangement uses TRBV5-1 and TRBJ2-2, with no clear D. The germline V and J ends were trimmed by 4 bases and 1 base, with 5 bases remaining between them. Germline CDR1 is SGHRS and CDR2 is YFSETQ. The CDR3 runs 13 residues.

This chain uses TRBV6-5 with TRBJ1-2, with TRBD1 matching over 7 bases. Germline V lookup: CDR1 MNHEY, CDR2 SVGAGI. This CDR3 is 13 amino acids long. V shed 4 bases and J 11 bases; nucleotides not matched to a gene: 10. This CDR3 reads CASSSNAGGSYTF. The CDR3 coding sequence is TGTGCCAGCAGTTCCAACGCAGGGGGTTCGTACACCTTC.

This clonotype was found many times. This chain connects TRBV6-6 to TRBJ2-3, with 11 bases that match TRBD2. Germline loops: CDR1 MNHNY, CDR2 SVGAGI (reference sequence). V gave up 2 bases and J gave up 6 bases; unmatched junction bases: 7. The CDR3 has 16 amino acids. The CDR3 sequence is CASSYGLAGPGDTQYF. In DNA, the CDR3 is TGTGCCAGCAGTTACGGACTAGCGGGTCCGGGGGATACGCAGTATTTT.

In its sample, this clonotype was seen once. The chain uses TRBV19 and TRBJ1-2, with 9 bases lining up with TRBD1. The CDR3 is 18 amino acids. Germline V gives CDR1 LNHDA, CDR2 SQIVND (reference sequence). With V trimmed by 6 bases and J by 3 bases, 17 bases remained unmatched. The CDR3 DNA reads TGTGCCAGTAGGGTCAAGTCCGGGACAGGGCCGGAGTACTATGGCTACACCTTC. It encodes CASRVKSGTGPEYYGYTF.

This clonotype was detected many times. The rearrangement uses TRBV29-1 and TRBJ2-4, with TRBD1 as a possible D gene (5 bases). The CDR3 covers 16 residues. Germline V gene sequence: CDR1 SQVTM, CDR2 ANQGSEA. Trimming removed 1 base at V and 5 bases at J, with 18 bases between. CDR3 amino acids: CSVEVPGWYDENIQYF. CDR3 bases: TGCAGCGTTGAAGTTCCAGGGTGGTATGACGAAAACATTCAGTACTTC.

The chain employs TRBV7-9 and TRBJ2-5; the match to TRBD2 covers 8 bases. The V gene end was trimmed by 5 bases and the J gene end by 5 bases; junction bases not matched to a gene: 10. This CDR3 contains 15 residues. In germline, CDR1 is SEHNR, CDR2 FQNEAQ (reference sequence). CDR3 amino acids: CASSLGGLEAETQYF. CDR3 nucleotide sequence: TGTGCCAGCAGCCTAGGGGGACTAGAGGCTGAGACCCAGTACTTC.

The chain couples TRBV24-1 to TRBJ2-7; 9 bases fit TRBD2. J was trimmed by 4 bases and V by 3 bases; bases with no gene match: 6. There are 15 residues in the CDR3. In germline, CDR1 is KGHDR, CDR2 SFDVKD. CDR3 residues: CATSDLAGGSYEQYF. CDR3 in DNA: TGTGCCACCAGTGATCTGGCGGGAGGGTCGTACGAGCAGTACTTC.

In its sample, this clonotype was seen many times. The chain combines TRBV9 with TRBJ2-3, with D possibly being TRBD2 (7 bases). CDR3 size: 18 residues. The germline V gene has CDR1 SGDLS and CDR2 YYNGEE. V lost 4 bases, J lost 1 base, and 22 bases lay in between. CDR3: CASSYTNLGGRGTDTQYF. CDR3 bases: TGTGCCAGCAGCTATACCAACCTCGGGGGGCGTGGCACAGATACGCAGTATTTT.

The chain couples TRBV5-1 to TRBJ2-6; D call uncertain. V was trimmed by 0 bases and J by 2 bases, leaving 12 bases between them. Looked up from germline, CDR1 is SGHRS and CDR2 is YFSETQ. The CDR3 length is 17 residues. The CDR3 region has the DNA TGCGCCAGCAGCTTGGTTTCGGAGAACACTGGGGCCAACGTCCTGACTTTC. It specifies CASSLVSENTGANVLTF.

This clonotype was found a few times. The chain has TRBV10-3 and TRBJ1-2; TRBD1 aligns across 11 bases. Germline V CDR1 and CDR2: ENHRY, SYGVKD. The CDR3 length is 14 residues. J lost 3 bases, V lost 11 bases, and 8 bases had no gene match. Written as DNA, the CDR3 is TGTGCCGCCACGCCGGGACAGGGGGACTATGGCTACACCTTC. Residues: CAATPGQGDYGYTF.